Shown below are 29 T cell receptor beta chains from a single sample sequenced in a study of OX40 agonist ivuxolimab in advanced cancers. Only in-frame clones appear in the TCRdb table, and some are missing; sequencing was by immunoSEQ multiplex PCR. The sample lists about 48,000 clones; nearly 85% were seen once. Sequencing used CD4+ or CD8+ T cells sorted from blood, obtained in a trial of the OX40 agonist ivuxolimab. The source is an adult with an advanced solid tumor such as melanoma, head and neck, liver or kidney cancer.

The chain joins TRBV5-1 to TRBJ1-4; 10 bases are shared with TRBD1. The CDR3 contains 15 residues. The germline V gene has CDR1 SGHRS and CDR2 YFSETQ. The junction had 3 bases not matched to a gene; V was cut back by 0 bases and J by 7 bases. CDR3 loop: CASSLAGTGVEKLFF. In DNA form, the CDR3 reads TGCGCCAGCAGCTTGGCCGGGACAGGGGTTGAAAAACTGTTTTTT.

This chain uses TRBV4-2 with TRBJ2-2; TRBD2 matches at 8 bases. The V and J ends lost 0 bases and 6 bases, in that order; junction bases with no gene match: 6. CDR1 is LGHNA and CDR2 is YNFKEQ in the germline V gene. The CDR3 runs 16 residues. The CDR3 reads CASSQDLASGPGELFF. In DNA, the CDR3 is TGTGCCAGCAGCCAAGATCTCGCTAGCGGGCCCGGGGAGCTGTTTTTT.

This chain joins TRBV7-2 and TRBJ1-1, with unresolved D. The germline V gene has CDR1 SGHTA and CDR2 FQGNSA. This CDR3 is built from 12 residues. The germline V and J ends were trimmed by 3 bases and 3 bases, with 5 bases remaining between them. This chain's CDR3 is CASSFLYTEAFF. Here the CDR3 DNA reads TGTGCCAGCAGCTTCCTCTACACTGAAGCTTTCTTT.

This chain links TRBV18 with TRBJ2-7, with D possibly being TRBD1 (5 bases). V was clipped by 5 bases and J by 3 bases, with 14 bases between them. Germline assignment: CDR1 KGHSH and CDR2 LQKENI. CDR3 length equals 14 residues. The CDR3 sequence: CASSTVSQGYEQYF. Here the CDR3 DNA reads TGTGCCAGCTCAACAGTAAGCCAGGGCTACGAGCAGTACTTC.

This chain joins TRBV6-6 and TRBJ1-1; D call uncertain. From germline, CDR1 is MNHNY and CDR2 SVGAGI (reference sequence). V lost 0 bases and J 5 bases, leaving 10 bases between the germline ends. The CDR3 is 14 residues long. Written as DNA, the CDR3 is TGTGCCAGCAGTTACTCTGGGGTTGGGACTGAAGCTTTCTTT. It translates to CASSYSGVGTEAFF.

The chain has TRBV18 and TRBJ2-2; D not resolved. The V gene's germline CDR1 is KGHSH and CDR2 LQKENI. The CDR3 length is 17 residues. The germline V and J ends were trimmed by 3 bases and 6 bases, with 20 bases remaining between them. CDR3 in amino acids: CASSPELPDTVAGELFF. Written as DNA, the CDR3 is TGTGCCAGCTCACCCGAGCTTCCCGATACCGTGGCCGGGGAGCTGTTTTTT. The entire variable domain, with the rest obtained from reference TRBV18 and TRBJ2-2, is as follows: NAGVMQNPRHLVRRRGQEARLRCSPMKGHSHVYWYRQLPEEGLKFMVYLQKENIIDESGMPKERFSAEFPKEGPSILRIQQVVRGDSAAYFCASSPELPDTVAGELFFGEGSRLTVL.

This rearrangement joins TRBV5-1 to TRBJ2-3; TRBD2 matches at 15 bases. CDR3 length: 16 residues. Trimming removed 4 bases from V and 4 bases from J; junction bases left unmatched: 4. Germline CDR1 reads SGHRS; CDR2 reads YFSETQ. The CDR3 coding sequence is TGCGCCAGCAGCGGACTAGCGGGGGGGCCGGCAGATACGCAGTATTTT. Protein product: CASSGLAGGPADTQYF.

The genes are TRBV19 and TRBJ1-1; 10 bases are a match to TRBD1. The V gene's germline CDR1 is LNHDA and CDR2 SQIVND (reference sequence). After removal of 3 bases from V and 0 bases from J, the junction contained 1 base not matched to a gene. This CDR3 has 15 amino acids. The CDR3 is CASSMTGGMNTEAFF. DNA of the CDR3: TGTGCCAGTAGTATGACAGGGGGCATGAACACTGAAGCTTTCTTT.

CDR3 nucleotide sequence: TGCGCCAGCAGTCCCGGGACAGATTATAATTCACCCCTCCACTTT. It specifies CASSPGTDYNSPLHF. J is TRBJ1-6 and V is TRBV5-1; 7 bases fit TRBD1. CDR3 size: 15 residues. Germline assignment: CDR1 SGHRS and CDR2 YFSETQ. The trim removed 5 bases at V and 4 bases at J, leaving 6 bases unmatched.

The chain joins TRBV30 to TRBJ2-2, with D hard to call. The CDR3 runs 13 residues. Per the germline V gene, CDR1 is GTSNPN and CDR2 is SVGIG (reference sequence). V lost 0 bases and J lost 7, with 9 bases in between. CDR3 nucleotides: TGTGCCTGGAGTGTTAATCGGTACGGGGAGCTGTTTTTT. Encoded protein: CAWSVNRYGELFF.

V is TRBV30 and J is TRBJ2-2, with D perhaps matching TRBD2 (5 bases). CDR1 is GTSNPN and CDR2 is SVGIG in the germline V gene (reference sequence). This CDR3 region has 14 residues. Deletions cut 5 bases from V and 0 bases from J, with 10 bases between. This CDR3 is CAWSKGANTGELFF. CDR3 DNA: TGTGCCTGGTCAAAGGGAGCGAACACCGGGGAGCTGTTTTTT.

The chain is built from TRBV7-2 and TRBJ2-3; 7 nucleotides agree with TRBD2. Germline loops: CDR1 SGHTA, CDR2 FQGNSA. J was trimmed by 2 bases and V by 4 bases; bases with no gene match: 6. The length of the CDR3 is 15 residues. The CDR3 sequence is CASSSDGGNTDTQYF. CDR3 nucleotides: TGTGCCAGCAGCTCGGACGGGGGGAACACAGATACGCAGTATTTT.

V and J are TRBV6-5 and TRBJ2-5, with D perhaps TRBD1 (6 bases). CDR1 is MNHEY, CDR2 SVGAGI, per germline. Between the trimmed V and J ends, which lost 6 bases and 4 bases, there was a span of 15 bases. The CDR3 spans 14 residues. For the CDR3, the DNA is TGTGCCAGCAGCCCCCTGAGGGGGACAGAGACCCAGTACTTC. Its translation: CASSPLRGTETQYF.

The rearrangement joins TRBV9 to TRBJ2-1, with D possibly TRBD2 on 6 matching bases. This CDR3 region has 15 residues. Trimming took 2 bases from V and 5 from J, leaving 14 bases between them. Germline-derived CDR1 and CDR2 are SGDLS and YYNGEE. The CDR3, as DNA: TGTGCCAGCAGCGTCACTAGCTATTCCAACAATGAGCAGTTCTTC. Translation gives CASSVTSYSNNEQFF.

V usage is TRBV29-1 and J usage is TRBJ2-2, with D hard to call. This CDR3 comprises 14 residues. Per germline, CDR1 SQVTM and CDR2 ANQGSEA. The V gene lost 2 bases and the J gene lost 0 bases, with 7 bases spanning the gap. The CDR3, as DNA: TGCAGCGTTGAACTAGTACCGAACACCGGGGAGCTGTTTTTT. This sequence encodes CSVELVPNTGELFF.

The chain recombines TRBV4-3 with TRBJ2-2; no reliable D call. CDR1 LGHNA and CDR2 YSLEER come from the germline V gene. The CDR3 length is 16 residues. Trimming removed 0 bases at V and 0 bases at J, with 8 bases between. CDR3 sequence (DNA): TGCGCCAGCAGCCAAGATTCCAGCACGAACACCGGGGAGCTGTTTTTT. This translates into CASSQDSSTNTGELFF.

This clone occurred a few times. V gene TRBV19 combines with J gene TRBJ1-5, with D possibly TRBD1 on 5 matching bases. Germline CDR1 LNHDA, CDR2 SQIVND (reference sequence). Trimming removed 5 bases from V and 3 bases from J, with 8 bases in between. The CDR3 is made up of 13 amino acids. CDR3 DNA sequence: TGTGCCAGTAGTGAACAGGTCAATCAGCCCCAGCATTTT. Translating it yields CASSEQVNQPQHF.

Written as DNA, the CDR3 is TGTGCCAGCAGCTTAGGTGGAGGATTGGGTGGCGAGCAGTACTTC. Protein sequence: CASSLGGGLGGEQYF. This sequence joins TRBV7-9 and TRBJ2-7; a possible D gene is TRBD2 (5 bases). Germline V CDR1 and CDR2: SEHNR, FQNEAQ (reference sequence). The CDR3 has 15 residues. The V end lost 1 base, the J end lost 6 bases, and 16 bases lay between the germline ends.

The chain links TRBV18 to TRBJ1-3; TRBD1 might be the D (5 bases). Germline loops: CDR1 KGHSH, CDR2 LQKENI. The CDR3 is made up of 15 amino acids. Trimming took off 3 bases at V and 0 bases at J, with 9 bases between the two ends. CDR3 sequence (DNA): TGTGCCAGCTCACCGAGGGACCACTCTGGAAACACCATATATTTT. As protein: CASSPRDHSGNTIYF.

This clone has more than one count but fewer than ten. V is TRBV5-1 and J is TRBJ2-6; tentative D call: TRBD2 (6 bases). The V end lost 0 bases, the J end lost 1 base, and 14 bases lay between the germline ends. CDR3 length: 18 residues. CDR1 is SGHRS, CDR2 YFSETQ, per germline. CDR3 DNA sequence: TGCGCCAGCAGCTTGGACGGGGGTAGGGTATCTGGGGCCAACGTCCTGACTTTC. It specifies CASSLDGGRVSGANVLTF. Filled out from reference TRBV5-1 and TRBJ2-6, the complete variable domain reads KAGVTQTPRYLIKTRGQQVTLSCSPISGHRSVSWYQQTPGQGLQFLFEYFSETQRNKGNFPGRFSGRQFSNSRSEMNVSTLELGDSALYLCASSLDGGRVSGANVLTFGAGSRLTVL.

This chain connects TRBV6-1 to TRBJ2-5; TRBD1 matches at 8 bases. There are 14 residues in the CDR3. V lost 7 bases and J lost 9; bases outside the gene matches: 13. CDR1 MNHNS and CDR2 SASEGT come from the germline V gene. In nucleotides, the CDR3 is TGTGCCAGCAACTATGACAGGGGCCAGGGGGCCCAGTACTTC. Amino acid sequence: CASNYDRGQGAQYF.

This chain links TRBV5-1 with TRBJ1-2; a weak D match, TRBD1 (5 bases). The CDR3 loop spans 13 amino acids. V dropped 2 bases and J dropped 8 bases, with 13 bases sitting between them. Germline CDR1 is SGHRS and CDR2 is YFSETQ. In nucleotides, the CDR3 is TGCGCCAGCAGCTTCAGGGTTGCGGGGGGCTACACCTTC. It codes for CASSFRVAGGYTF.

This clone was seen just once. The rearrangement joins TRBV14 to TRBJ2-7; no clear D. Trimming took off 0 bases at V and 0 bases at J, with 3 bases between the two ends. The germline gives CDR1 SGHDN, CDR2 FVKESK. The CDR3 length is 13 residues. CDR3 in DNA: TGTGCCAGCAGCCAAGAGATCTCCTACGAGCAGTACTTC. It is translated as CASSQEISYEQYF.

V is TRBV4-2 and J is TRBJ1-1; possibly TRBD1 for D (6 bases). The CDR3 has 16 amino acids. V gave up 1 base and J gave up 4 bases, with 16 bases separating them. The germline CDR1 and CDR2 sequences are LGHNA and YNFKEQ. The DNA of the CDR3 is TGTGCCAGCAGCCAAGTCTTCAGGACAGAAGGCACTGAAGCTTTCTTT. This gives the protein CASSQVFRTEGTEAFF.

V usage is TRBV2 and J usage is TRBJ1-6, with D possibly being TRBD1 (5 bases). This CDR3 has 15 residues. Germline V gene sequence: CDR1 SNHLY, CDR2 FYNNEI. Trimming took off 5 bases at V and 10 bases at J, with 18 bases between the two ends. The CDR3 DNA is TGTGCCAGCAGTCGCTCGTTGGGGGGGAGATCACCCCTCCACTTT. This encodes CASSRSLGGRSPLHF.

In this sample, this clone turned up once. This CDR3 reads CASSRALGQGANQPQHF. The DNA for the CDR3 is TGTGCCAGTAGTAGGGCTTTAGGACAGGGGGCCAATCAGCCCCAGCATTTT. The gene calls are TRBV19 and TRBJ1-5; 11 bases map to TRBD1. The CDR3 runs 17 residues. V shed 4 bases and J 3 bases; nucleotides not matched to a gene: 8. Germline loops: CDR1 LNHDA, CDR2 SQIVND (reference sequence).

The V and J genes are TRBV10-3 and TRBJ1-5, with TRBD1 matching 9 bases. The CDR3 has 13 amino acids. The germline CDR1 and CDR2 sequences are ENHRY and SYGVKD. Losses at the gene ends were 6 bases for V and 8 bases for J; bases not matched to a gene: 5. CDR3: CAISWTGEEPQHF. CDR3 coding DNA: TGTGCCATCAGCTGGACAGGGGAAGAGCCCCAGCATTTT.

J is TRBJ1-2 and V is TRBV30; D is unclear. This CDR3 contains 15 residues. Germline values: CDR1 GTSNPN, CDR2 SVGIG (reference sequence). V lost 4 bases and J lost 5, with 20 bases in between. The CDR3 sequence is CAWTGRGWFRYGYTF. CDR3 DNA sequence: TGTGCCTGGACGGGCCGGGGTTGGTTTCGATATGGCTACACCTTC.

V usage is TRBV30 and J usage is TRBJ1-1; weak D call: TRBD1 (5 bases). Trimming cost V 5 bases and J 0 bases, with 13 bases left between them. The CDR3 extends over 14 amino acids. Per germline, CDR1 GTSNPN and CDR2 SVGIG (reference sequence). The DNA of the CDR3 is TGTGCCTGGGGGGGGGTTTGGATGAACACTGAAGCTTTCTTT. Amino acid sequence: CAWGGVWMNTEAFF.